These 28 T cell receptor beta chains came from one sample sequenced in a study of T cell responses to AZD1222 COVID-19 vaccine. Profiling relied on immunoSEQ multiplex PCR, and the TCRdb table lists in-frame clones only, not all of them. This table has 90,000 to 130,000 clones, about nine tenths appearing once. The sequences come from peripheral blood, collected 28 days after the second AZD1222 dose. The receptors stem from an adult who received the AZD1222 COVID-19 vaccine.

This sequence joins TRBV27 and TRBJ1-4; TRBD1 agrees at 8 bases. The CDR3 totals 14 residues. Germline V CDR1 and CDR2: MNHEY, SMNVEV (reference sequence). Germline trimming cut 8 bases from V and 3 bases from J; bases unmatched to any gene: 5. The CDR3 here is CASRQGIANEKLFF. DNA of the CDR3: TGTGCCAGCCGACAGGGGATTGCTAATGAAAAACTGTTTTTT.

The chain carries TRBV6-5 and TRBJ2-1; D perhaps matches TRBD2 (5 bases). Per the germline V gene, CDR1 is MNHEY and CDR2 is SVGAGI. This CDR3 is 13 amino acids long. Trimming removed 8 bases at V and 8 bases at J, with 16 bases between. This chain's CDR3 is CASGGPDLDEQFF. The CDR3 region has the DNA TGTGCCAGCGGAGGACCAGACCTCGATGAGCAGTTCTTC.

The CDR3 nucleotides read TGTGCCAGCAGTGGTAGCTGGGAGAACACCGGGGAGCTGTTTTTT. Translating it yields CASSGSWENTGELFF. The genes are TRBV2 and TRBJ2-2; D ambiguous. The CDR3 is 15 amino acids. Trimming shortened V by 4 bases and J by 1 base, and 10 bases separated the two germline ends. Germline CDR1 and CDR2: SNHLY and FYNNEI. The variable domain in full, with the rest retrieved from reference TRBV2 and TRBJ2-2, is EPEVTQTPSHQVTQMGQEVILRCVPISNHLYFYWYRQILGQKVEFLVSFYNNEISEKSEIFDDQFSVERPDGSNFTLKIRSTKLEDSAMYFCASSGSWENTGELFFGEGSRLTVL.

The V and J genes are TRBV9 and TRBJ1-3; D remains unclear. This CDR3 contains 12 residues. The V gene lost 0 bases and the J gene lost 4 bases, with 2 bases spanning the gap. Germline CDR1 reads SGDLS; CDR2 reads YYNGEE. The CDR3 region is CASSVGGNTIYF. In DNA, the CDR3 is TGTGCCAGCAGCGTAGGAGGAAACACCATATATTTT.

The genes are TRBV11-3 and TRBJ1-2; TRBD1 agrees at 9 bases. There are 14 residues in the CDR3. J lost 7 bases, V lost 5 bases, and 8 bases had no gene match. CDR1 SGHNT and CDR2 YENEEA come from the germline V gene. CDR3 loop: CASSRTQGAGGYTF. CDR3 sequence (DNA): TGTGCCAGCAGCCGGACACAGGGGGCTGGTGGCTACACCTTC.

The chain recombines TRBV6-5 with TRBJ1-2; D call uncertain. The germline V gene encodes CDR1 MNHEY and CDR2 SVGAGI. The length of the CDR3 is 13 residues. Trimming pared 6 bases from V and 3 bases from J, leaving 11 bases between. CDR3 residues: CASRPDGDYGYTF. CDR3 DNA: TGTGCCAGCAGGCCCGACGGAGACTATGGCTACACCTTC.

This chain joins TRBV6-2 or TRBV6-3 and TRBJ2-3; the match to TRBD2 covers 12 bases. The germline gives CDR1 MNHEY, CDR2 SVGEGT. The CDR3 has 16 residues. Trimming at V came to 6 bases and at J to 5 bases, leaving 9 bases not matched to a gene. CDR3 bases: TGTGCCAGCAGGCCTAGCGGGGGGGGCCGCAAAGATACGCAGTATTTT. Protein product: CASRPSGGGRKDTQYF.

The rearrangement uses TRBV19 and TRBJ2-4; 7 nucleotides align to TRBD1. Germline V gene sequence: CDR1 LNHDA, CDR2 SQIVND (reference sequence). The CDR3 sequence is 16 residues long. After removal of 5 bases from V and 0 bases from J, the junction contained 7 bases not matched to a gene. The CDR3 DNA sequence: TGTGCCAGTAGTGGTGGGGACAGCGTAGCCAAAAACATTCAGTACTTC. Protein: CASSGGDSVAKNIQYF. Combining the CDR3 with reference TRBV19 and TRBJ2-4 gives the whole variable domain DGGITQSPKYLFRKEGQNVTLSCEQNLNHDAMYWYRQDPGQGLRLIYYSQIVNDFQKGDIAEGYSVSREKKESFPLTVTSAQKNPTAFYLCASSGGDSVAKNIQYFGAGTRLSVL.

The gene calls are TRBV4-1 and TRBJ2-7; D remains ambiguous. The CDR3 has 15 residues. CDR1 is MGHRA, CDR2 YSYEKL, per germline. V was trimmed by 1 base and J by 3 bases, leaving 13 bases between them. The CDR3 sequence is CASSQGLGRGYEQYF. Here the CDR3 DNA reads TGCGCCAGCAGCCAAGGATTGGGTCGAGGCTACGAGCAGTACTTC.

The CDR3 loop is CASSYRGTGVNNSPLHF. For the CDR3, the DNA is TGTGCCAGCAGCTATCGCGGGACAGGCGTAAATAATTCACCCCTCCACTTT. The J gene is TRBJ1-6, the V gene TRBV11-2; 8 bases match TRBD1. Germline CDR1 reads SGHAT; CDR2 reads FQNNGV. CDR3 length: 17 residues. With 4 bases clipped from V and 5 bases from J, the junction kept 10 bases outside the gene matches.

J is TRBJ2-1 and V is TRBV3-1 (or the pseudogene TRBV3-2); 12 bases are shared with TRBD2. This CDR3 has 16 residues. V gave up 3 bases and J gave up 0 bases; unmatched junction bases: 0. From germline, CDR1 is LGHDT and CDR2 YNNKEL (reference sequence). CDR3 sequence reads: CASSQGLAGSYNEQFF. CDR3 nucleotide sequence: TGTGCCAGCAGCCAGGGACTAGCGGGCTCCTACAATGAGCAGTTCTTC.

The chain carries TRBV6-5 and TRBJ1-2; tentative D call: TRBD1 (5 bases). With 4 bases removed from V and 7 bases from J, the gap between germline ends came to 13 bases. CDR1 and CDR2 (germline): MNHEY, SVGAGI. This CDR3 spans 13 amino acids. The CDR3 DNA follows: TGTGCCAGCAGTTCCTTTACCGGGGCTGGCTACACCTTC. Protein product: CASSSFTGAGYTF.

The genes are TRBV6-5 and TRBJ1-2; D is possibly TRBD1 (5 bases). The CDR3 length is 14 residues. Trimming stripped 4 bases from V and 5 bases from J, with 14 bases between. The germline gives CDR1 MNHEY, CDR2 SVGAGI. As DNA, the CDR3 is TGTGCCAGCAGTTCCCTCGGGGGGAGGTATGGCTACACCTTC. Translated, it gives CASSSLGGRYGYTF.

This rearrangement joins TRBV4-2 to TRBJ1-6; tentatively, D is TRBD1 (5 bases). The CDR3 contains 15 residues. The V and J ends lost 3 bases and 5 bases respectively, with 11 bases between them. Germline V lookup: CDR1 LGHNA, CDR2 YNFKEQ. The DNA for the CDR3 is TGTGCCAGCAGCCAGGAGACAGCTGATAATTCACCCCTCCACTTT. Residues: CASSQETADNSPLHF.

The gene calls are TRBV15 and TRBJ1-4, with TRBD1 as a possible D gene (5 bases). The V and J ends lost 3 bases and 8 bases respectively, with 16 bases between them. The CDR3 sequence is 15 residues long. Germline CDR1 is LNHNV and CDR2 is YYDKDF (reference sequence). The CDR3 nucleotides are TGTGCCACCAGCAGGGCCCCAGGGTCAGAGGAAAAACTGTTTTTT. Translation gives CATSRAPGSEEKLFF.

The rearrangement joins TRBV5-1 to TRBJ2-5, with D maybe TRBD2 (6 bases). Trimming stripped 3 bases from V and 1 base from J, with 7 bases between. The CDR3 has 13 amino acids. Germline CDR1 and CDR2: SGHRS and YFSETQ. CDR3 bases: TGCGCCAGCAGCTCGGGGGTCCAAGAGACCCAGTACTTC. Translating it yields CASSSGVQETQYF.

V usage is TRBV6-5 and J usage is TRBJ2-5, with 14 bases that match TRBD2. The germline CDR1 and CDR2 sequences are MNHEY and SVGAGI. J gave up 5 bases and V 10 bases, and 9 bases lay outside the gene matches. The CDR3 totals 15 residues. The CDR3 loop reads CATRLAGGRAETQYF. CDR3 coding DNA: TGTGCCACCCGACTAGCGGGGGGGCGGGCGGAGACCCAGTACTTC.

V usage is TRBV2 and J usage is TRBJ1-5; 11 positions agree with TRBD1. The CDR3 is 16 residues long. The V gene end was trimmed by 6 bases and the J gene end by 1 base; junction bases not matched to a gene: 5. Per germline, CDR1 SNHLY and CDR2 FYNNEI. The CDR3 here is CASRPGTGGSNQPQHF. The CDR3 nucleotides read TGTGCCAGCAGACCTGGGACAGGGGGAAGCAATCAGCCCCAGCATTTT.

The gene calls are TRBV10-3 and TRBJ1-1; TRBD1 matches 8 bases. The CDR3 loop spans 12 amino acids. Trimming removed 7 bases from V and 4 bases from J; junction bases left unmatched: 2. The germline gives CDR1 ENHRY, CDR2 SYGVKD. CDR3 in DNA: TGTGCCATCACTACAGGGGGCACTGAAGCTTTCTTT. Its translation: CAITTGGTEAFF.

The V gene is TRBV5-1, the J gene TRBJ1-1; no firm D call. CDR1 is SGHRS and CDR2 is YFSETQ in the germline V gene. V was pared by 2 bases and J by 6 bases, with 14 bases between. This CDR3 spans 14 amino acids. CDR3 region: CASSLQIESAEAFF. DNA for the CDR3: TGCGCCAGCAGCTTACAGATCGAATCCGCTGAAGCTTTCTTT. Full variable domain (outside the CDR3, taken from reference TRBV5-1 and TRBJ1-1): KAGVTQTPRYLIKTRGQQVTLSCSPISGHRSVSWYQQTPGQGLQFLFEYFSETQRNKGNFPGRFSGRQFSNSRSEMNVSTLELGDSALYLCASSLQIESAEAFFGQGTRLTVV.

This chain joins TRBV6-6 and TRBJ1-1; D might be TRBD1 (6 bases). Germline V CDR1 and CDR2: MNHNY, SVGAGI (reference sequence). V lost 3 bases and J lost 4, with 18 bases in between. There are 16 residues in the CDR3. CDR3 amino acids: CASSYSQGLMTTEAFF. CDR3 bases: TGTGCCAGCAGTTATTCTCAGGGGCTAATGACCACTGAAGCTTTCTTT.

The genes are TRBV27 and TRBJ1-2, with 7 bases lining up with TRBD1. Losses at the gene ends were 5 bases for V and 5 bases for J; bases not matched to a gene: 5. CDR1 MNHEY and CDR2 SMNVEV come from the germline V gene (reference sequence). The CDR3 is made up of 13 amino acids. CDR3 DNA: TGTGCCAGCAGTCCCTGGGACAGATATGGCTACACCTTC. Residues: CASSPWDRYGYTF.

The V and J genes are TRBV4-1 and TRBJ2-3; 9 nucleotides line up with TRBD1. The V segment lost 4 bases and the J segment 5 bases; nucleotides outside the gene matches: 4. Per germline, CDR1 MGHRA and CDR2 YSYEKL. The CDR3 has 14 amino acids. The DNA for the CDR3 is TGCGCCAGCAGCCGGGGACAGGGTGGAGATACGCAGTATTTT. Encoded protein: CASSRGQGGDTQYF.

The chain carries TRBV28 and TRBJ2-2; no definite D call. This CDR3 is built from 13 residues. Germline CDR1 is MDHEN and CDR2 is SYDVKM. The V end was cut by 9 bases, the J end by 0 bases, with 8 bases between. CDR3 in amino acids: CASFSANTGELFF. CDR3 nucleotides: TGTGCCAGTTTCTCCGCGAACACCGGGGAGCTGTTTTTT.

The J gene is TRBJ2-5, the V gene TRBV10-3, with TRBD2 identical over 8 bases. The CDR3 covers 15 residues. CDR1 is ENHRY, CDR2 SYGVKD, per germline. V lost 4 bases to trimming and J lost 5 bases; unmatched junction nucleotides: 9. The CDR3 nucleotides read TGTGCCATCAGTGGCCGGGGGGGCCCGGCGGAGACCCAGTACTTC. Amino acids: CAISGRGGPAETQYF.

The gene calls are TRBV18 and TRBJ1-3; 7 nucleotides agree with TRBD1. This CDR3 contains 15 residues. Germline assignment: CDR1 KGHSH and CDR2 LQKENI. Unmatched junction bases numbered 1, after V lost 2 bases and J lost 0 bases. CDR3 sequence reads: CASSPGQASGNTIYF. The CDR3 DNA follows: TGTGCCAGCTCACCAGGACAGGCCTCTGGAAACACCATATATTTT.

V gene TRBV11-2 combines with J gene TRBJ1-1; no clear D. The germline V and J ends were trimmed by 3 bases and 5 bases, with 10 bases remaining between them. CDR1 is SGHAT, CDR2 FQNNGV, per germline. The CDR3 covers 13 residues. Here the CDR3 reads CASSFARSTEAFF. Written as DNA, the CDR3 is TGTGCCAGCAGCTTCGCAAGGTCGACTGAAGCTTTCTTT.

This clone has a single count. The rearrangement links TRBV27 to TRBJ1-1, with 8 bases identical to TRBD1. Germline CDR1 MNHEY, CDR2 SMNVEV (reference sequence). Losses at the gene ends were 3 bases for V and 4 bases for J; bases not matched to a gene: 4. The CDR3 is made up of 14 amino acids. DNA for the CDR3: TGTGCCAGCAGTTTGGTACAGGGGGGCACTGAAGCTTTCTTT. Encoded protein: CASSLVQGGTEAFF.